Listed below are T cell receptor beta chains from one sample, sequenced in a study of cytomegalovirus exposure and HLA in healthy donors. Sequenced by immunoSEQ multiplex PCR; TCRdb stores in-frame clones only, minus some. The sample yields around 170,000 clones, roughly 82% seen once. Sample: PBMCs. All receptors come from a man between 35 and 55 years old in good health and CMV-seronegative. Each CDR3 is given with its conserved first and last residue. A D gene is named only where the DNA matches it firmly. A row's size may be missing; if present it is once, few, many or a size class.

CDR3: CASSSRRGDSYGYTF
DNA: TGTGCCAGCAGCTCCCGGAGGGGGGACAGCTATGGCTACACCTTC
D: TRBD1
J: TRBJ1-2
size: -
V: TRBV7-9

CDR3: CASLVGGSISGYTF
DNA: TGTGCCAGCCTCGTCGGGGGGTCGATCAGTGGCTACACCTTC
D: -
J: TRBJ1-2
size: -
V: TRBV28

CDR3: CASSFGLAGPQETQYF
DNA: TGTGCCAGCAGTTTCGGGCTAGCGGGACCACAAGAGACCCAGTACTTC
D: TRBD2
J: TRBJ2-5
size: once
V: TRBV28

CDR3: CASSREGAQFF
DNA: TGTGCCAGCAGCCGCGAAGGAGCGCAGTTCTTC
D: -
J: TRBJ2-1
size: -
V: TRBV11-2

CDR3: CASSLSRAGDTQYF
DNA: TGTGCCAGCAGTTTATCACGGGCGGGAGATACGCAGTATTTT
D: -
J: TRBJ2-3
size: -
V: TRBV28

CDR3: CASSFRLAETYNEQFF
DNA: TGTGCCAGCAGCTTCCGACTAGCGGAAACCTACAATGAGCAGTTCTTC
D: TRBD2
J: TRBJ2-1
size: -
V: TRBV7-2

CDR3: CASSRSGQGSLYEQYF
DNA: TGTGCCAGCAGCCGCTCGGGACAGGGAAGCCTATACGAGCAGTACTTC
D: TRBD1
J: TRBJ2-7
size: -
V: TRBV27

CDR3: CASSLLGAGENYGYTF
DNA: TGTGCCAGCAGCTTACTGGGGGCTGGTGAGAACTATGGCTACACCTTC
D: -
J: TRBJ1-2
size: -
V: TRBV7-2

CDR3: CASSLTRRDTQYF
DNA: TGTGCCAGCAGCTTAACTAGACGAGATACGCAGTATTTT
D: -
J: TRBJ2-3
size: -
V: TRBV7-2

CDR3: CASSLGTGPSYEQYF
DNA: TGTGCCAGCAGCTTGGGGACAGGGCCTTCCTACGAGCAGTACTTC
D: TRBD1
J: TRBJ2-7
size: -
V: TRBV5-5

CDR3: CASSFSGTGGIEQYF
DNA: TGTGCCAGTAGTTTCTCCGGGACAGGGGGCATCGAGCAGTACTTC
D: TRBD1
J: TRBJ2-7
size: -
V: TRBV19

CDR3: CASSFGGQGFYGYTF
DNA: TGTGCCAGCAGCTTCGGGGGACAGGGGTTTTATGGCTACACCTTC
D: TRBD1
J: TRBJ1-2
size: few
V: TRBV5-6

CDR3: CASSFGGAHTDTQYF
DNA: TGTGCCAGCAGTTTCGGTGGGGCCCACACAGATACGCAGTATTTT
D: -
J: TRBJ2-3
size: -
V: TRBV28

CDR3: CASSQGPNNEQFF
DNA: TGTGCCTCGTCACAGGGGCCGAACAATGAGCAGTTCTTC
D: TRBD1
J: TRBJ2-1
size: -
V: TRBV28

CDR3: CASSLRQGADTQYF
DNA: TGTGCCAGCAGCCTCCGACAGGGTGCTGATACGCAGTATTTT
D: TRBD1
J: TRBJ2-3
size: -
V: TRBV7-3

CDR3: CASSQSDRRRYEQYF
DNA: TGCGCCAGCAGTCAATCGGACAGGAGACGTTACGAGCAGTACTTC
D: TRBD1
J: TRBJ2-7
size: -
V: TRBV23-1

CDR3: CASSLQGGNSPLHF
DNA: TGTGCCAGCAGCCTACAGGGGGGGAATTCACCCCTCCACTTT
D: TRBD1
J: TRBJ1-6
size: -
V: TRBV7-2

CDR3: CASSQRDRISYEQYF
DNA: TGTGCCAGCAGCCAACGGGACAGGATCTCCTACGAGCAGTACTTC
D: TRBD1
J: TRBJ2-7
size: -
V: TRBV16

CDR3: CASRRLAGDNADTQYF
DNA: TGTGCCAGCAGGCGACTAGCGGGAGACAACGCAGATACGCAGTATTTT
D: TRBD2
J: TRBJ2-3
size: -
V: TRBV7-9

CDR3: CASSLERGTQPQHF
DNA: TGCGCCAGCAGCTTGGAACGTGGCACCCAGCCCCAGCATTTT
D: -
J: TRBJ1-5
size: -
V: TRBV5-1

CDR3: CASSLGWGLVSIEQFF
DNA: TGCGCCAGCAGCTTGGGATGGGGCCTTGTTTCAATAGAGCAGTTCTTC
D: -
J: TRBJ2-1
size: -
V: TRBV5-1

CDR3: CASSGGTGERANEKLFF
DNA: TGTGCCAGCAGTGGGGGGACAGGGGAGAGGGCTAATGAAAAACTGTTTTTT
D: TRBD1
J: TRBJ1-4
size: -
V: TRBV25-1

CDR3: CASSGTPPEGGSYEQYF
DNA: TGTGCCAGCAGTGGAACTCCTCCCGAGGGAGGATCCTACGAGCAGTACTTC
D: -
J: TRBJ2-7
size: -
V: TRBV25-1

CDR3: CASSFPARGLQHEQYF
DNA: TGTGCCAGCAGTTTCCCCGCCCGGGGGTTACAGCACGAGCAGTACTTC
D: -
J: TRBJ2-7
size: -
V: TRBV28